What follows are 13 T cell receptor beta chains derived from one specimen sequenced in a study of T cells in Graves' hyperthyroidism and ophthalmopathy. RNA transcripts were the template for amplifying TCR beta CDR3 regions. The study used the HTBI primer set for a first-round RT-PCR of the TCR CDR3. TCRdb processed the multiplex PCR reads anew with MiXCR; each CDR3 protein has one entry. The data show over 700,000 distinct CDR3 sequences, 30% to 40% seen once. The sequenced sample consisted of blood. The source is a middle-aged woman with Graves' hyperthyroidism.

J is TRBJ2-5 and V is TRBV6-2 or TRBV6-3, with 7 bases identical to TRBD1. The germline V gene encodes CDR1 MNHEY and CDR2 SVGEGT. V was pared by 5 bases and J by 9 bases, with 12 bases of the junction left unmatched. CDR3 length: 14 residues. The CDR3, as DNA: TGTGCCAGCAGTGCGGCTAGAACCCAGGGGGCCCAGTACTTC. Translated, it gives CASSAARTQGAQYF.

In nucleotides, the CDR3 is TGTGCCAGCAGTGTAACCGCGGGGGGCGCCGGTGAAAAACTGTTTTTT. Residues: CASSVTAGGAGEKLFF. V usage is TRBV4-2 and J usage is TRBJ1-4; D might be TRBD1 (6 bases). The CDR3 length is 16 residues. Germline loops: CDR1 LGHNA, CDR2 YNFKEQ. The ends were cut back, 6 bases at V and 7 bases at J, with 21 bases in the middle.

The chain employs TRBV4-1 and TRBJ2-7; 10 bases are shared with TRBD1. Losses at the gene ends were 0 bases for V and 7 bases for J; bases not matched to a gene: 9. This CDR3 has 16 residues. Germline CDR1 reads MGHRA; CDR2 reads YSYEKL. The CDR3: CASSQDSGTGAGEQYF. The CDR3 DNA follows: TGCGCCAGCAGCCAAGATTCAGGGACAGGGGCAGGGGAGCAGTACTTC.

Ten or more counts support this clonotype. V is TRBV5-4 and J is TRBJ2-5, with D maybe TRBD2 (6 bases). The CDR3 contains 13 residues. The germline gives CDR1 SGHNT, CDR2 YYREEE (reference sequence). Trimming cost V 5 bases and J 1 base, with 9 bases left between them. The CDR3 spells CASRAGLQETQYF. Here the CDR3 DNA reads TGTGCCAGCAGGGCGGGACTCCAAGAGACCCAGTACTTC.

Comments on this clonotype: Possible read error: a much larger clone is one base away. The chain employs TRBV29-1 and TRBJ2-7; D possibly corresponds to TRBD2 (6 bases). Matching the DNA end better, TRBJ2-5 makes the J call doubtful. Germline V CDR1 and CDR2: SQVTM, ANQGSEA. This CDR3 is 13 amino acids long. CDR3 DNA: TGCAGCGTTGACGACGCGGGGCAAGAGACCCAGTACTTC. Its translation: CSVDDAGQETQYF.

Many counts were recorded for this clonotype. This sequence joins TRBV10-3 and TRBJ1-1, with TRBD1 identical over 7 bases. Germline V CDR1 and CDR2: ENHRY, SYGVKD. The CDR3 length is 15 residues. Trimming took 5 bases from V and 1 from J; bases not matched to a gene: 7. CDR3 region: CAISPQGRENTEAFF. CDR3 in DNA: TGTGCCATCAGTCCACAGGGGCGTGAGAACACTGAAGCTTTCTTT.

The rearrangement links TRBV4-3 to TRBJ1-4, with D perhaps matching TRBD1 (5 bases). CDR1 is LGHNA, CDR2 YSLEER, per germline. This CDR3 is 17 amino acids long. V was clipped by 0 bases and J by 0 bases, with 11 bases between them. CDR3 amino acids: CASSQDGTVSTNEKLFF. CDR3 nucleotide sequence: TGCGCCAGCAGCCAAGATGGGACGGTTTCAACTAATGAAAAACTGTTTTTT.

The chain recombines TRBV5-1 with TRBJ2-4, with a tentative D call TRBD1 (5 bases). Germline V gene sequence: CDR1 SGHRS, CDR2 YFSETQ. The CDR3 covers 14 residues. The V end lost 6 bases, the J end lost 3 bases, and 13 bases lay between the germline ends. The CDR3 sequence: CASTDQGGKNIQYF. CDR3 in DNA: TGCGCCAGCACCGACCAGGGCGGCAAAAACATTCAGTACTTC.

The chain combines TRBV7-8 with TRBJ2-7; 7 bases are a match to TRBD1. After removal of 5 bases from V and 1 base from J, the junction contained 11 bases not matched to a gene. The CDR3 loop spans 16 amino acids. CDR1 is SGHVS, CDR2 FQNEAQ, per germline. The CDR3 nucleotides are TGTGCCAGCAGCCCTAGGGCGGTGACAGGGTCCTACGAGCAGTACTTC. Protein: CASSPRAVTGSYEQYF.

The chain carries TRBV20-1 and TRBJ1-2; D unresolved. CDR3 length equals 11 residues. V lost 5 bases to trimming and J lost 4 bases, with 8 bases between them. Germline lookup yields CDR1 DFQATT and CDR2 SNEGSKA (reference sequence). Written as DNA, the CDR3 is TGCAGTGCTTTGGCAGCCTATGGCTACACCTTC. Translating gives CSALAAYGYTF.

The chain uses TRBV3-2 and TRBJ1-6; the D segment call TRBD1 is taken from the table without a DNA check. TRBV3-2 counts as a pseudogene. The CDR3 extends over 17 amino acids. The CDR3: CASSTPTGVENHSPLHF. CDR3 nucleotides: TGTGCCAGCAGCACTCCGACAGGGGTGGAGAATCATTCACCCCTCCACTTT.

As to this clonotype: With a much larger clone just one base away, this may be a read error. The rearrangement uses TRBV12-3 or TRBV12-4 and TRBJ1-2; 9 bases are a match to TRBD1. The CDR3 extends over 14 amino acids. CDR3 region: CASTGTGSVYGYIF. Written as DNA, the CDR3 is TGTGCCAGCACGGGGACAGGGTCCGTCTATGGCTACATCTTC.

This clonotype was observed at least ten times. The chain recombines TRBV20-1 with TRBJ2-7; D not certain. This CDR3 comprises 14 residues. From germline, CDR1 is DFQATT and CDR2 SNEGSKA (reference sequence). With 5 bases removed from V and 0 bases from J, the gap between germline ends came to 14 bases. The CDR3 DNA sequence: TGCAGTGCTCCGCTTAGCTCTCACTCCTACGAGCAGTACTTC. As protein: CSAPLSSHSYEQYF.